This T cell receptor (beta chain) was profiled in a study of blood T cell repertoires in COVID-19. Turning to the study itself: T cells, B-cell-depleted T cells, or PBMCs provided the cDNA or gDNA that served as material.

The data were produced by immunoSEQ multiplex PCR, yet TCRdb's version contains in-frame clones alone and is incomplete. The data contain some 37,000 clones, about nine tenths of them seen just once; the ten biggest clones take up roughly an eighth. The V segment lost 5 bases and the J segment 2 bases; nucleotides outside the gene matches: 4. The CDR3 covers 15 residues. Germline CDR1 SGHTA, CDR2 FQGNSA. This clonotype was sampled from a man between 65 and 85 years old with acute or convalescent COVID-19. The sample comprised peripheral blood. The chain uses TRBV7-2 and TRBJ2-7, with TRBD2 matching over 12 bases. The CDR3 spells CASSLGLAGTYEQYF. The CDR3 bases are TGTGCCAGCAGCCTCGGACTAGCGGGAACCTACGAGCAGTACTTC.